This T cell receptor beta chain was profiled in a study of T cells in Graves' hyperthyroidism and ophthalmopathy. Whole-study results and caveats: It was a median approximately 7.1 months before onset that the model predicted ophthalmopathy. Ophthalmopathy and stable hyperthyroidism were separated by a 13 V-J model.

This clonotype was recorded a few times. Its cognate antigen is unknown. Its ends do not fully match the called genes, so a read error is possible. Aged 18 to 65, the patients had hyperthyroidism that was newly diagnosed and had lasted under 2 months. Exclusion of a patient resulted from uncontrolled infection, other autoimmune disease, pregnancy or lactation. Amplification of TCR beta CDR3 regions used RNA as the template. HTBI primers were employed in a first-round RT-PCR of the TCR CDR3. MiXCR was run by TCRdb on the multiplex PCR reads, yielding one entry per CDR3 protein. Of a few hundred thousand distinct CDR3 sequences in the sample, roughly an eighth were seen once. Germline CDR1 reads LNHDA; CDR2 reads SQIVND (reference sequence). The CDR3 is made up of 13 amino acids.

V and J are TRBV19 and TRBJ2-3; D is unresolved. Input material: blood. This TCR was sampled from a woman aged 18-29 years with Graves' hyperthyroidism. CDR3 sequence: CASSIEYTDTQYF. For the CDR3, the DNA is TGTGCCAGTAGCATAGAATACACAGATACGCAGTATTTT. The full variable domain, in which reference TRBV19 and TRBJ2-3 provide the parts outside the CDR3, is DGGITQSPKYLFRKEGQNVTLSCEQNLNHDAMYWYRQDPGQGLRLIYYSQIVNDFQKGDIAEGYSVSREKKESFPLTVTSAQKNPTAFYLCASSIEYTDTQYFGPGTRLTVL.